The source of this TCR beta chain is a study of T-cell memory formation after mild COVID-19. Study observations and caveats: CD4+ contracting clones lay mainly in CM and EM, CD8+ ones in EMRA. Within pre-infection memory, some responding clones were found, suggesting cross-reactive memory joined. CD4+ bias marked clones expanding day 15 to 37, unlike balanced contracting clones.

A remark on this clonotype: Antigen: not known.

CDR1 is LNHNV, CDR2 YYDKDF, per germline (reference sequence). V lost 9 bases to trimming and J lost 1 base; unmatched junction nucleotides: 10. The CDR3 covers 16 residues. cDNA libraries for TCR alpha and TCR beta, carrying sample barcodes and UMIs, came from 5'RACE with constant-segment primers. TCRdb re-called the 5' RACE reads through MiXCR, storing one row per CDR3 protein. The sample records hundreds of thousands of distinct CDR3 sequences, 25% to 30% being singletons. Sequenced sample: PBMCs or a T cell subset sorted from them (not recorded which). The clonotype originates from an adult woman who had mild COVID-19 (a few samples of this study predate the infection). Cell type and time point are not known. The rearrangement links TRBV15 to TRBJ1-1; 11 bases are a match to TRBD1. The CDR3 DNA sequence: TGTGCCACGAAAGGGGGACAGGGGGTCACGAACACTGAAGCTTTCTTT. It yields the protein CATKGGQGVTNTEAFF.